The next 11 T cell receptor beta chains were all read from a single sample in a study of low-dose radiotherapy and immunotherapy resistance in tumors. A constant-region primer paired with the V-primer adapter amplified TCRs over approximately 20 PCR cycles. MiXCR was run by TCRdb on the reads, yielding one entry per CDR3 protein. The profile shows about 50,000 distinct CDR3 sequences, about 11% of them singletons. Stated time point: before trial treatment. Material: PBMCs, obtained before treatment. These receptors were obtained from a female donor with ovarian cancer.

About this clonotype itself: This likely came from a read error, as a far larger clone is one base away. The chain combines TRBV11-2 with TRBJ2-1; 11 positions agree with TRBD1. CDR1 and CDR2 (germline): SGHAT, FQNNGV. Trimming at V came to 6 bases and at J to 10 bases, leaving 8 bases not matched to a gene. The CDR3 is made up of 14 amino acids. The CDR3 reads CASRDGTGGLEQFF. The CDR3 coding sequence is TGTGCCAGCAGGGACGGGACAGGGGGTCTCGAGCAGTTCTTC.

This clonotype appeared many times. This chain connects TRBV29-1 to TRBJ1-2, with D tentatively TRBD1 (6 bases). CDR1 is SQVTM and CDR2 is ANQGSEA in the germline V gene. Deletions cut 4 bases from V and 7 bases from J, with 13 bases between. There are 12 residues in the CDR3. CDR3 nucleotides: TGCAGCGTTGCCCAGGGGTTACTTGGCTACACCTTC. It is translated as CSVAQGLLGYTF.

At least ten counts were recorded for this clonotype. The chain joins TRBV7-9 to TRBJ2-7, with D unclear. Between the trimmed V and J ends, which lost 1 base and 3 bases, there was a span of 13 bases. The CDR3 runs to 15 residues. Germline assignment: CDR1 SEHNR and CDR2 FQNEAQ (reference sequence). For the CDR3, the DNA is TGTGCCAGCAGCTTAGGGGCAGCCACGTTCTACGAGCAGTACTTC. Encoded protein: CASSLGAATFYEQYF.

This clonotype was found many times. This chain links TRBV29-1 with TRBJ2-7, with TRBD1 matching 7 bases. CDR1 is SQVTM, CDR2 ANQGSEA, per germline. Unmatched junction bases numbered 6, after V lost 6 bases and J lost 4 bases. CDR3 length: 12 residues. DNA of the CDR3: TGCAGCGTGATCCGGGACAGTTACGAGCAGTACTTC. Translation: CSVIRDSYEQYF.

The chain has TRBV2 and TRBJ2-5; D may be TRBD1 (6 bases). The CDR3 contains 16 residues. V was cut by 0 bases and J by 5 bases, with 16 bases left in between. In germline, CDR1 is SNHLY, CDR2 FYNNEI. Here the CDR3 DNA reads TGTGCCAGCAGTGAAGCGCTTGGGCAGGGGATGGAGACCCAGTACTTC. Protein product: CASSEALGQGMETQYF.

Ten or more counts support this clonotype. The rearrangement links TRBV19 to TRBJ2-2; D not resolved. Per the germline V gene, CDR1 is LNHDA and CDR2 is SQIVND (reference sequence). The V end lost 3 bases, the J end lost 2 bases, and 7 bases lay between the germline ends. The CDR3 runs to 14 residues. The CDR3 protein is CASSIKGNTGELFF. CDR3 nucleotide sequence: TGTGCCAGTAGTATCAAGGGAAACACCGGGGAGCTGTTTTTT.

This clonotype occurred many times. The chain employs TRBV15 and TRBJ1-5, with D possibly TRBD1 on 5 matching bases. This CDR3 region has 15 residues. V lost 0 bases and J lost 3, with 9 bases in between. Germline V gene sequence: CDR1 LNHNV, CDR2 YYDKDF (reference sequence). CDR3 sequence (DNA): TGTGCCACCAGCAGAGATGCGGGGGTCAATCAGCCCCAGCATTTT. Protein product: CATSRDAGVNQPQHF.

This clonotype was counted ten times or more. This chain uses TRBV6-2 or TRBV6-3 with TRBJ2-3; 11 bases are shared with TRBD2. The trim removed 8 bases at V and 0 bases at J, leaving 7 bases unmatched. Germline V gives CDR1 MNHEY, CDR2 SVGEGT. This CDR3 comprises 16 residues. The CDR3 DNA sequence: TGTGCCAGCGGGGCGGGACTAGCGGCTAGCACAGATACGCAGTATTTT. It specifies CASGAGLAASTDTQYF.

There are many counts of this clonotype. V gene TRBV2 combines with J gene TRBJ2-3, with TRBD2 as a possible D gene (6 bases). The CDR3 is 15 amino acids. Trimming left V 3 bases short and J 0 bases short, with 10 bases between. Germline lookup yields CDR1 SNHLY and CDR2 FYNNEI. CDR3: CASSEFGLSTDTQYF. The DNA of the CDR3 is TGTGCCAGCAGTGAGTTCGGACTAAGCACAGATACGCAGTATTTT.

This clonotype was found many times. The V gene is TRBV5-1, the J gene TRBJ2-7; TRBD1 matches 7 bases. Germline trimming cut 4 bases from V and 2 bases from J; bases unmatched to any gene: 6. In germline, CDR1 is SGHRS, CDR2 YFSETQ. This CDR3 has 14 residues. DNA for the CDR3: TGCGCCAGCAGCGCCTCGACAGGGACCTACGAGCAGTACTTC. It specifies CASSASTGTYEQYF.

There are many counts of this clonotype. The chain links TRBV5-4 to TRBJ1-1; TRBD1 might be the D (6 bases). Trimming removed 0 bases at V and 0 bases at J, with 9 bases between. CDR1 and CDR2 (germline): SGHNT, YYREEE (reference sequence). This CDR3 contains 15 residues. The CDR3, as DNA: TGTGCCAGCAGCTTGGATGGGACAATGAACACTGAAGCTTTCTTT. It encodes CASSLDGTMNTEAFF.